These T cell receptor beta chains were read from a single sample in a study of vaccination effects on CD4 cells after COVID-19. This table comes from immunoSEQ multiplex PCR, and its TCRdb copy is limited to in-frame clones, with some not included. The sample holds around 71,000 clones, under 75% seen once. Antigens of these TCRs are unknown. Sequenced here: CD4+ T cells from PBMCs cultured with HCoV-OC43 spike peptides, sampled before COVID-19 vaccination. These receptors were obtained from a human donor who received a COVID-19 vaccine. The CDR3 runs from the conserved cysteine through the conserved F or W. Fields, in order: J gene, V gene, clone size, D gene, CDR3 protein, CDR3 DNA. D genes are given only for firm matches. Clone size is shown for a subset of rows, as once, few, many or a class of expanded clone.

TRBJ1-1 TRBV28 few - CASSLLPRNTEAFF TGTGCCAGCAGTTTGCTACCGAGGAACACTGAAGCTTTCTTT
TRBJ2-3 TRBV11-3 few TRBD2 CASSFTGGDTQYF TGTGCCAGCAGCTTCACGGGGGGGGATACGCAGTATTTT
TRBJ2-2 TRBV7-2 - - CASSLVALIPGELFF TGTGCCAGCAGCTTAGTCGCCCTCATTCCCGGGGAGCTGTTTTTT
TRBJ1-6 TRBV24-1 - - CATSEPLNSPLHF TGTGCCACCAGTGAGCCACTAAATTCACCCCTCCACTTT
TRBJ1-5 TRBV18 once - CASSPVSPGLQHF TGTGCCAGCTCACCAGTATCTCCCGGGCTCCAGCATTTT
TRBJ1-2 TRBV7-2 - - CASSLSPGIYGYTF TGTGCCAGCAGCTTATCGCCAGGAATCTATGGCTACACCTTC
TRBJ1-3 TRBV5-1 few TRBD1 CASTDPGQGTGNTIYF TGCGCCAGCACTGACCCGGGACAGGGCACAGGAAACACCATATATTTT
TRBJ1-2 TRBV6-6 - - CASSQRSGTDYGYTF TGTGCCAGCAGTCAGAGGTCAGGGACGGACTATGGCTACACCTTC
TRBJ1-5 TRBV5-6 - - CASSRRGGLGNQPQHF TGTGCCAGCAGCCGACGGGGAGGGCTGGGCAATCAGCCCCAGCATTTT
TRBJ1-2 TRBV5-1 - TRBD1 CASSPTSEGAPTNYGYTF TGCGCCAGCAGCCCAACCTCCGAGGGGGCCCCGACTAACTATGGCTACACCTTC
TRBJ1-1 TRBV28 - - CASSITGMVNTEAFF TGTGCCAGCAGCATTACAGGGATGGTGAACACTGAAGCTTTCTTT
TRBJ1-1 TRBV18 - - CASSRPTGGTEAFF TGTGCCAGCTCACGTCCGACGGGGGGGACTGAAGCTTTCTTT
TRBJ1-1 TRBV2 - - CASSLRLEAFF TGTGCCAGCAGTTTACGGCTTGAAGCTTTCTTT
TRBJ1-4 TRBV2 - - CASSRGSAGGVDKVFF TGTGCCAGCTCCCGGGGGTCGGCCGGGGGGGTTGATAAGGTGTTTTTT
TRBJ2-5 TRBV2 - TRBD2 CAIPLTSGGEETQYF TGTGCCATCCCCCTGACTAGCGGGGGGGAAGAGACCCAGTACTTC
TRBJ2-5 TRBV5-4 - - CASSERGSQTQYF TGTGCCAGCAGTGAAAGGGGGTCTCAGACCCAGTACTTC
TRBJ2-2 TRBV2 - - CASSLLVADTGELFF TGTGCCAGCAGTCTCTTAGTAGCGGACACCGGGGAGCTGTTTTTT
TRBJ1-5 TRBV4-1 - - CASSQEGAQNSNQPQHF TGCGCCAGCAGCCAAGAAGGGGCGCAAAATAGCAATCAGCCCCAGCATTTT
TRBJ1-5 TRBV6-4 - - CASSEEGGLKRQPQHF TGTGCCAGCAGTGAGGAGGGGGGCCTGAAACGACAGCCCCAGCATTTT
TRBJ2-3 TRBV4-1 - TRBD1 CASSQVGQGVSDTQYF TGCGCCAGCAGCCAAGTGGGACAGGGGGTTTCAGATACGCAGTATTTT
TRBJ2-5 TRBV9 - - CASSPSRSRETQYF TGTGCCAGCAGCCCCTCTAGGTCACGGGAGACCCAGTACTTC
TRBJ2-2 TRBV7-8 - TRBD2 CASSLRTSGGLNTGELFF TGTGCCAGCAGCTTAAGAACTAGCGGGGGCCTGAACACCGGGGAGCTGTTTTTT
TRBJ2-2 TRBV5-6 - TRBD2 CASSLLGGAGTGELFF TGTGCCAGCAGTCTTCTCGGGGGGGCGGGCACCGGGGAGCTGTTTTTT
TRBJ1-3 TRBV2 few - CASSLVGPRTENTIYF TGTGCCAGCAGCCTCGTTGGGCCCAGAACGGAAAACACCATATATTTT
TRBJ1-2 TRBV4-1 - TRBD1 CASSPEGDRGLFYGYTF TGCGCCAGCAGCCCAGAGGGGGACAGGGGGCTTTTCTATGGCTACACCTTC
TRBJ1-2 TRBV20-1 - - CSARHGYTF TGCAGTGCTAGACATGGCTACACCTTC
TRBJ1-4 TRBV19 few - CASSAGFSTTNEKLFF TGTGCCAGTAGTGCCGGATTCTCGACAACTAATGAAAAACTGTTTTTT
TRBJ1-6 TRBV7-3 - - CASSLIGAGDSPLHF TGTGCCAGCAGCTTAATTGGGGCAGGCGACTCACCCCTCCACTTT
TRBJ2-3 TRBV5-4 - TRBD1 CASSITGVDTQYF TGTGCCAGCAGCATTACAGGGGTGGATACGCAGTATTTT
TRBJ1-6 TRBV27 few - CASSLSGGPSPLHF TGTGCCAGCAGTTTAAGTGGGGGCCCTTCACCCCTCCACTTT
TRBJ1-1 TRBV7-2 - - CASSLRTVGGTEAFF TGTGCCAGCAGCCTACGGACAGTGGGCGGGACTGAAGCTTTCTTT
TRBJ1-1 TRBV2 few - CAGFRLENTEAFF TGTGCCGGCTTTCGCCTTGAGAACACTGAAGCTTTCTTT
TRBJ1-3 TRBV7-2 - - CASSPPRGRSGNTIYF TGTGCCAGCAGCCCTCCCCGAGGGCGCTCTGGAAACACCATATATTTT
TRBJ1-2 TRBV4-1 once - CASSQEQRVYGYTF TGCGCCAGCAGCCAAGAGCAACGGGTCTATGGCTACACCTTC
TRBJ1-4 TRBV29-1 - TRBD1 CSVRQGREKLFF TGCAGCGTCCGACAGGGTCGGGAAAAACTGTTTTTT
TRBJ2-1 TRBV18 few TRBD2 CASSPRTSANNEQFF TGTGCCAGCTCACCCAGGACTAGCGCCAACAATGAGCAGTTCTTC
TRBJ2-1 TRBV29-1 - TRBD1 CSVGDREGSYNEQFF TGCAGCGTCGGGGACAGGGAAGGATCCTACAATGAGCAGTTCTTC
TRBJ1-1 TRBV7-2 few - CASSLVRDGAFF TGTGCCAGCAGCTTAGTAAGGGATGGTGCTTTCTTT
TRBJ1-5 TRBV6-5 - - CASRVDSHNQPQHF TGTGCCAGCAGAGTGGACAGCCACAATCAGCCCCAGCATTTT
TRBJ2-2 TRBV28 - - CASSSIEWTPTGELFF TGTGCCAGCAGTTCAATTGAATGGACTCCCACCGGGGAGCTGTTTTTT
TRBJ1-2 TRBV5-5 - - CASSLEPNNYGYTF TGTGCCAGCAGCTTAGAGCCAAATAACTATGGCTACACCTTC
TRBJ1-1 TRBV5-1 - TRBD1 CASSLGQGAWTEAFF TGCGCCAGCAGCTTAGGACAGGGGGCATGGACTGAAGCTTTCTTT
TRBJ2-3 TRBV3-1/TRBV3-2 - - CASSRGDTQYF TGTGCCAGCAGCCGAGGAGATACGCAGTATTTT
TRBJ2-1 TRBV6-5 - - CASRHVRDPPEQFF TGTGCCAGCAGGCATGTTAGGGACCCACCCGAGCAGTTCTTC
TRBJ1-1 TRBV18 once - CASSPQGRDTEAFF TGTGCCAGCTCACCACAGGGGAGGGACACTGAAGCTTTCTTT
TRBJ2-3 TRBV5-1 - TRBD2 CASSLEPLAGSLSTDTQYF TGCGCCAGCAGCTTGGAACCGCTAGCGGGGTCCCTGAGCACAGATACGCAGTATTTT
TRBJ2-2 TRBV7-2 - - CASSLISDTGELFF TGTGCCAGCAGCCTAATAAGTGACACCGGGGAGCTGTTTTTT
TRBJ2-1 TRBV14 - - CASSPGVYNEQFF TGTGCCAGCAGTCCTGGGGTCTACAATGAGCAGTTCTTC